The sequence of this T cell receptor (beta chain) was determined in a study of neoadjuvant anti-PD-1 for oral cavity cancer. Patients had newly diagnosed, untreated stage II-IVA oral cavity squamous cell carcinoma. The data were produced by immunoSEQ multiplex PCR, yet TCRdb's version contains in-frame clones alone and is incomplete. The sample shows tens of thousands of clones, approximately 82% of them seen only once. Germline CDR1 reads SGHTA; CDR2 reads FQGNSA. The CDR3 has 19 residues. V was clipped by 5 bases and J by 6 bases; unmatched bases: 15. The sequence was obtained from a person aged 35-80 years with oral cavity squamous cell carcinoma. The material sequenced was PBMCs, taken before nivolumab (anti-PD-1) treatment. The J gene is TRBJ1-6, the V gene TRBV7-2, with 11 bases matching TRBD1. CDR3 amino acids: CASSPRTGGRRTTNSPLHF. DNA for the CDR3: TGTGCCAGCAGCCCTAGGACAGGGGGCCGGAGAACTACTAATTCACCCCTCCACTTT.